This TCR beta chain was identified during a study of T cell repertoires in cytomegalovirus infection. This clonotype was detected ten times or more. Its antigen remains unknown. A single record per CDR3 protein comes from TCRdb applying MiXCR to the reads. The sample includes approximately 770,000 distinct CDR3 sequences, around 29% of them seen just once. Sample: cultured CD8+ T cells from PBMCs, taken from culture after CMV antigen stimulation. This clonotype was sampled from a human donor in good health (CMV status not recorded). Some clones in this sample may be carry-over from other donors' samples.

This CDR3 reads CASSLAGDNGEKLFF. The CDR3 DNA reads TGTGCCAGCAGCTTAGCGGGGGACAATGGAGAAAAACTGTTTTTT. This chain uses TRBV7-2 with TRBJ1-4; the D gene is possibly TRBD1 (6 bases). The CDR3 spans 15 residues. Looked up from germline, CDR1 is SGHTA and CDR2 is FQGNSA. V lost 0 bases to trimming and J lost 8 bases, with 13 bases between them.